Each of the 9 T cell receptor beta chains below was sequenced from the same sample in a study of shared clonotypes between healthy human individuals. The protocol was immunoSEQ multiplex PCR, while the TCRdb copy is restricted to in-frame clones and leaves out a portion. The sample includes under 2,000,000 clones, about 95% of them seen just once. Positively selected for CCR7, the CD45RO-negative cells used as naive CD8 cells excluded terminally differentiated effector memory CD45RA+ cells. Input material: naive CD8+ T cells sorted from blood. These receptors were collected from a man between 18 and 35 years old in good health.

This chain connects TRBV15 to TRBJ2-7; the D gene could be TRBD1 or TRBD2 (5 bases each). Trimming took off 0 bases at V and 5 bases at J, with 11 bases between the two ends. The germline gives CDR1 LNHNV, CDR2 YYDKDF (reference sequence). The CDR3 length is 14 residues. CDR3 in amino acids: CATSRDQRGDEQYF. CDR3 coding DNA: TGTGCCACCAGCAGAGATCAACGAGGGGACGAGCAGTACTTC.

The V gene is TRBV27, the J gene TRBJ2-7, with no clear D. CDR1 MNHEY and CDR2 SMNVEV come from the germline V gene (reference sequence). Trimming removed 5 bases at V and 3 bases at J, with 14 bases between. The CDR3 is 14 amino acids. DNA of the CDR3: TGTGCCAGCAGTATCTCAACGGTCGGCTACGAGCAGTACTTC. It translates to CASSISTVGYEQYF.

The genes are TRBV18 and TRBJ2-7; 11 bases fit TRBD2. Germline assignment: CDR1 KGHSH and CDR2 LQKENI. This CDR3 is 18 amino acids long. V shed 3 bases and J 0 bases; nucleotides not matched to a gene: 10. DNA for the CDR3: TGTGCCAGCTCACCGCCGTTGACTAGCGGGGCCTTCTCCTACGAGCAGTACTTC. Its translation: CASSPPLTSGAFSYEQYF.

The chain combines TRBV4-1 with TRBJ2-7, with no clear D. V lost 3 bases and J 2 bases, leaving 11 bases between the germline ends. Germline values: CDR1 MGHRA, CDR2 YSYEKL. The CDR3 length is 14 residues. The CDR3 nucleotides are TGCGCCAGCAGCCAGAATATCCCCGCCTACGAGCAGTACTTC. Its protein product is CASSQNIPAYEQYF.

This chain connects TRBV4-3 to TRBJ2-7, with D possibly called TRBD1 or TRBD2 (5 bases each). The germline V gene has CDR1 LGHNA and CDR2 YSLEER. The CDR3 sequence is 16 residues long. V shed 1 base and J shed 3 bases, with 16 bases lying between them. As DNA, the CDR3 is TGCGCCAGCAGCCAAGCTTCTACCGGGACGGTCTACGAGCAGTACTTC. Translating it yields CASSQASTGTVYEQYF.

The chain links TRBV27 to TRBJ2-7; 8 nucleotides line up with TRBD2. From germline, CDR1 is MNHEY and CDR2 SMNVEV (reference sequence). After removal of 3 bases from V and 1 base from J, the junction contained 2 bases not matched to a gene. The CDR3 covers 14 residues. This CDR3 is CASSFGRESYEQYF. The DNA for the CDR3 is TGTGCCAGCAGTTTCGGGAGGGAGTCCTACGAGCAGTACTTC.

The chain links TRBV6-1 to TRBJ2-5; 7 bases are shared with TRBD1. Germline V gene lookup returns CDR1 MNHNS and CDR2 SASEGT. The CDR3 sequence is 13 residues long. V gave up 7 bases and J gave up 4 bases; unmatched junction bases: 6. CDR3 loop: CASKGDSVETQYF. The CDR3 DNA sequence: TGTGCCAGCAAAGGGGACAGTGTAGAGACCCAGTACTTC.

The chain joins TRBV7-2 to TRBJ2-7; 7 bases fit TRBD2. After removal of 0 bases from V and 3 bases from J, the junction contained 5 bases not matched to a gene. The germline gives CDR1 SGHTA, CDR2 FQGNSA. The CDR3 sequence is 15 residues long. CDR3 protein: CASSLALASGYEQYF. For the CDR3, the DNA is TGTGCCAGCAGCTTAGCTCTGGCTAGCGGCTACGAGCAGTACTTC.

The V gene is TRBV30, the J gene TRBJ2-7; D is unclear. CDR1 GTSNPN and CDR2 SVGIG come from the germline V gene (reference sequence). The CDR3 loop spans 15 amino acids. The V gene lost 0 bases and the J gene lost 3 bases, with 15 bases spanning the gap. This CDR3 is CAWSVTDTALYEQYF. The CDR3 nucleotides are TGTGCCTGGAGTGTTACAGACACGGCCCTCTACGAGCAGTACTTC.